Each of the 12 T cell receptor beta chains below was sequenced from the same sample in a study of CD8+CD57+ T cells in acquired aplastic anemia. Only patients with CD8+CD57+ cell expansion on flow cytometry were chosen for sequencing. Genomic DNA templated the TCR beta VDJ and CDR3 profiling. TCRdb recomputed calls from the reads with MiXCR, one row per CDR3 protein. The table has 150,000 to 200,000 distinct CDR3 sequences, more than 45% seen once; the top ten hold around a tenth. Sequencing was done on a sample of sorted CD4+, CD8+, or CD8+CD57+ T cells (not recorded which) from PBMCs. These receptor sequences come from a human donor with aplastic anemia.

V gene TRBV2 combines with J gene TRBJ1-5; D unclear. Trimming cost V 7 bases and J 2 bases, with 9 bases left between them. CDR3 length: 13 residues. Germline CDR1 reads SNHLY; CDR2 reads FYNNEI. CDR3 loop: CASNQEGNQPQHF. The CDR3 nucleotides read TGTGCCAGCAACCAAGAAGGCAATCAGCCCCAGCATTTT. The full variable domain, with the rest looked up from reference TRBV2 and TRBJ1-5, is EPEVTQTPSHQVTQMGQEVILRCVPISNHLYFYWYRQILGQKVEFLVSFYNNEISEKSEIFDDQFSVERPDGSNFTLKIRSTKLEDSAMYFCASNQEGNQPQHFGDGTRLSIL.

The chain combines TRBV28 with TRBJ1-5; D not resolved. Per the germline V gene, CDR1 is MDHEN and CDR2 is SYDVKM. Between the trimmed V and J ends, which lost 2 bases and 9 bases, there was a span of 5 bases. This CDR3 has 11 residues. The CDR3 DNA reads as TGTGCCAGCAGTTTAGGGTGGCCCCAGCATTTT. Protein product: CASSLGWPQHF.

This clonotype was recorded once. This CDR3 reads CASNRDRQETQYF. CDR3 sequence (DNA): TGTGCCAGCAACCGGGACAGACAGGAGACCCAGTACTTC. The chain has TRBV7-8 and TRBJ2-5; 7 nucleotides agree with TRBD1. Germline lookup yields CDR1 SGHVS and CDR2 FQNEAQ. This CDR3 contains 13 residues. Trimming cost V 7 bases and J 5 bases; bases outside gene matches: 7.

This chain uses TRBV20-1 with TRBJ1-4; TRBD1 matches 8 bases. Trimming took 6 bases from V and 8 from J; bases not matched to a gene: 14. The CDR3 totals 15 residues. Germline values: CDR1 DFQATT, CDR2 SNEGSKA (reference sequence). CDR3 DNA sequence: TGCAGTGCCTTTTTAACCGGGACAGGAGCCGAAAAACTGTTTTTT. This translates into CSAFLTGTGAEKLFF.

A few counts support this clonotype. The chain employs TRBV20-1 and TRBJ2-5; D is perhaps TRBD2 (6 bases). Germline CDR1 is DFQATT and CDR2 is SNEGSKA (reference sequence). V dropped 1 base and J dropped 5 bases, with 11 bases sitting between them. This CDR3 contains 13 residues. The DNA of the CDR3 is TGCAGTGCTAGAGGGCTAGGGAGGGAGACCCAGTACTTC. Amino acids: CSARGLGRETQYF.

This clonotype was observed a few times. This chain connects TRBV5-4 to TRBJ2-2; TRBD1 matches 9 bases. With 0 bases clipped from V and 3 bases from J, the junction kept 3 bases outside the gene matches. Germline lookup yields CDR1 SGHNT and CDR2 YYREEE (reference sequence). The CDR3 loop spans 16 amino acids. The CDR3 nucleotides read TGTGCCAGCAGCTTGGCACAGGGGGCGCACACCGGGGAGCTGTTTTTT. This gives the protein CASSLAQGAHTGELFF.

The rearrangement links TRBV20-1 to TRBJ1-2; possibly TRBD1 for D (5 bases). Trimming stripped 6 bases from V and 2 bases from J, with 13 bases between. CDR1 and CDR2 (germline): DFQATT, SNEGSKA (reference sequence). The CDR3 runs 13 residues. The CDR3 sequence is CSAPGTGNYGYTF. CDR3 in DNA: TGCAGTGCGCCCGGGACGGGAAACTATGGCTACACCTTC.

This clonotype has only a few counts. CDR3 residues: CASIESVNGYTF. DNA of the CDR3: TGTGCCAGCATCGAGTCAGTCAATGGCTACACCTTC. The V gene is TRBV2, the J gene TRBJ1-2; D not certain. Trimming left V 7 bases short and J 6 bases short, with 12 bases between. The CDR3 is 12 residues long. The germline gives CDR1 SNHLY, CDR2 FYNNEI.

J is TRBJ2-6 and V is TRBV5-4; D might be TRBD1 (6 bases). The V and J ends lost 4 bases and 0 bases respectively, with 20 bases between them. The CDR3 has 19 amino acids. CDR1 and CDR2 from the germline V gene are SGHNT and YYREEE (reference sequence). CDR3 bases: TGTGCCAGCAGCCCTGCCACCCAGGGGATCCGCTCTGGGGCCAACGTCCTGACTTTC. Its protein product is CASSPATQGIRSGANVLTF.

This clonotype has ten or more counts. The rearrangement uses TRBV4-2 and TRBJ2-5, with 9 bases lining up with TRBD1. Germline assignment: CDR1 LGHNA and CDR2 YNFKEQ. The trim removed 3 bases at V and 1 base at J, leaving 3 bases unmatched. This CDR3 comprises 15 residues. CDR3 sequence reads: CASSHPDRGQETQYF. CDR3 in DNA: TGTGCCAGCAGCCACCCGGACAGGGGCCAAGAGACCCAGTACTTC.

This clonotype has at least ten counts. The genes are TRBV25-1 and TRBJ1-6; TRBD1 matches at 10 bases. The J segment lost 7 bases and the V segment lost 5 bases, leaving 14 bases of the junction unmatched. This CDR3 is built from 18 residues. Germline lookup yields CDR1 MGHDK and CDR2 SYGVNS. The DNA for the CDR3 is TGTGCCAGCAGTCGATTTGGAGTAGGGACAGGGGTAAATTCACCCCTCCACTTT. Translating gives CASSRFGVGTGVNSPLHF.

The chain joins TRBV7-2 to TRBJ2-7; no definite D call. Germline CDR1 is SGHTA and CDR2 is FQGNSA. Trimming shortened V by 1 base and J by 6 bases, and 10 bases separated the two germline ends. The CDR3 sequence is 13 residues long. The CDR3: CASSLDNGGEQYF. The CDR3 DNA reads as TGTGCCAGCAGCTTAGATAATGGTGGCGAGCAGTACTTC.